This T cell receptor beta chain originates from a study of lymphopenia after photon versus proton radiotherapy. On this clone itself: The antigen remains undetermined.

V shed 1 base and J shed 5 bases, with 6 bases lying between them. The germline gives CDR1 DFQATT, CDR2 SNEGSKA (reference sequence). The CDR3 has 11 residues. General observations from the study: Survival link was tested only in deceased patients; proton benefit remains a possibility.

Clones were sequenced by immunoSEQ multiplex PCR, and TCRdb holds only the in-frame ones, with some missing. This table has 75,000 or so clones, around four fifths appearing once. The TCR was taken from a man aged 55-75 years with pancreatic cancer. The material was peripheral blood, obtained from a patient treated with proton-based radiotherapy. The chain couples TRBV20-1 to TRBJ2-7; no clear D. CDR3 coding DNA: TGCAGTGCTAGAGGGATGAACGAGCAGTACTTC. Its translation: CSARGMNEQYF.